This TCR beta chain was identified during a study of blood T cells in healthy people across ages (dated by TCRdb to between 2015 and 2016). Regarding the research as a whole: Template switching captured roughly one uniquely barcoded TCR beta cDNA molecule per two T cells in model experiments. To avoid experimental bias, donors of different ages were spread randomly across the sequencing lanes. The study measured age-related changes in TCR beta repertoire diversity using deep sequencing normalized with unique cDNA molecular identifiers. Donors were grouped into four age groups: young (average 16 years), middle-aged (about 40), aged (about 59) and long-lived (82). Using the same blood draw, the study looked at two additional independent replicas of 1 million unique cDNA reads for two donors, one aged 18 to 30 and the other aged 80 or older.

As concerns this clonotype: The antigen it recognizes is unknown. Within one base of it there is no much larger clone, and no base qualities were kept.

Donors were 30 to 45 systemically healthy Caucasian individuals from Russia aged roughly 6 to 90 years. About 10 milliliters of peripheral blood were collected from each donor into EDTA-treated Vacutainer tubes. PBMCs were isolated by Ficoll-Paque density-gradient centrifugation, with at least 7 million obtained per sample. Trizol reagent was used to extract total RNA from the PBMCs, yielding at least 5.5 micrograms per sample. For every donor, flow cytometry on a PBMC aliquot measured the percentage of naive CD45RAhigh/CD27high T cells. Libraries were prepared through 5' RACE. Sequencing relied on an Illumina HiSeq 2500. A second PCR of roughly 7 to 12 cycles was performed with a sample-barcoded 5' primer and a J-beta primer mix. A template-switch 5' adaptor carrying 12 random nucleotides introduced a unique molecular identifier onto each TCR beta cDNA molecule. At least 2.5 million CDR3-containing paired-end reads were obtained from each sample. The Mint cDNA synthesis kit, primed by a TRBC-specific oligonucleotide, was used to synthesize first-strand cDNA from all RNA. Following uracil-DNA glycosylase treatment, all cDNA underwent a first 18-cycle PCR with the universal primers M1SS and BC2_uni_R. The published analysis was carried out like this. For normalization, 1 million high-quality reads, each with a distinct molecular identifier, were randomly selected from each sample. Reads sharing molecular identifiers were discarded rather than binned into consensus sequences. MiTCR, set to a Q25 quality threshold and the strictest error-elimination algorithm, was used for CDR3 identification, clonotype clustering and error correction. Lower-bound total TCR beta diversity was estimated with a nonparametric unseen species model using Euler transformation. Using fastp at Q25 and MiXCR, TCRdb reprocessed the public reads and kept productive beta chains. Each entry merges the rows of one CDR3 protein and shows their most common DNA and genes. What appears here as the V and J calls and clone size reflects TCRdb's work, not the paper's. The sample table holds about 1.6 million distinct CDR3 sequences, of which almost 35% were seen once. The top ten hold roughly 10% of the sample.

The paper's findings and limits, for the study overall: Compared with the aged group, the long-lived group had more naive CD4+ T cells, fewer expanded clones and increased TCR diversity, suggesting age selection. Conclusive comparison of naive and antigen-experienced compartments was prevented by the profiling of bulk unsorted PBMCs. Estimates of total diversity based on one million sequenced T cells were regarded as lower bounds and as underestimates. There was a strong correlation between observed TCR beta diversity and the percentage of naive T cells measured by flow cytometry. The CMV infection status of donors was not known, potentially confounding age-related changes in expanded clonotypes. As age increased, observed TCR beta diversity per million T cells dropped in a roughly linear way, and a significant reduction was already evident by age roughly 36.

The CDR3 contains 15 residues, cysteine and phenylalanine counted. Kept here is only the CDR3 DNA, which spans 45 bases and is read in frame from base 1. Cut back by 0 bases and 3 bases, the V and J ends lie 15 bases apart. Looking up the germline V gene (reference sequence) yields CDR1 DFQATT and CDR2 SNEGSKA. Sequencing was performed on blood. The clonotype originates from a young woman in good health. The rearranged segments are TRBV20-1 and TRBJ2-7; the D segment could be TRBD2, given 7 matching bases. The CDR3: CSAREVGGARYEQYF. The sequenced DNA: TGCAGTGCTAGAGAGGTGGGGGGGGCCCGCTACGAGCAGTACTTC.